Listed here are 5 T cell receptor beta chains from one sample, sequenced in a study of blood T cell repertoires in COVID-19 (dated by TCRdb to 2018 to 2021). Receptors were amplified or captured by the immunoSEQ multiplex PCR assay. Here the immuneACCESS table is served through TCRdb, limited to in-frame sequences with V and J called. Missing clones are a known gap in these copies; in checked studies unresolved V genes cover under half, and the rest lacks a known reason. This sample gives about 180,000 clones in total; about 82% of them show up just once. The ten largest account for about 8.6% of the sample. Sequenced input: PBMCs or T cells enriched from blood (not recorded which). These receptors were obtained from a woman aged 30 to 39 who had recovered from COVID-19.

The V call is TRBV6-5, the J call TRBJ2-1; TRBD2 aligns across 10 bases. Trimming at V came to 2 bases and at J to 7 bases, leaving 5 bases not matched to a gene. Germline V gives CDR1 MNHEY, CDR2 SVGAGI. The CDR3 loop spans 15 amino acids. The CDR3 DNA reads TGTGCCAGCAGTTACGGACTAGCGGCTTTTAATGAGCAGTTCTTC. This sequence encodes CASSYGLAAFNEQFF.

The genes are TRBV10-3 and TRBJ2-7; 8 nucleotides agree with TRBD2. From germline, CDR1 is ENHRY and CDR2 SYGVKD. The V gene end was trimmed by 6 bases and the J gene end by 1 base; junction bases not matched to a gene: 2. The CDR3 consists of 13 residues. CDR3 residues: CAIRLAESYEQYF. DNA for the CDR3: TGTGCCATCAGACTAGCGGAATCCTACGAGCAGTACTTC.

The rearrangement joins TRBV5-1 to TRBJ2-5; D unclear. V lost 0 bases and J 5 bases, leaving 11 bases between the germline ends. There are 14 residues in the CDR3. CDR1 is SGHRS and CDR2 is YFSETQ in the germline V gene. CDR3 sequence: CASSLVQATETQYF. The CDR3 region has the DNA TGCGCCAGCAGCTTGGTGCAGGCTACGGAGACCCAGTACTTC.

V and J are TRBV9 and TRBJ2-2; D might be TRBD1 (5 bases). CDR1 and CDR2 from the germline V gene are SGDLS and YYNGEE. The V gene lost 3 bases and the J gene lost 0 bases, with 12 bases spanning the gap. The CDR3 has 16 residues. The CDR3 sequence is CASSGKGAANTGELFF. Written as DNA, the CDR3 is TGTGCCAGCAGCGGAAAAGGGGCAGCGAACACCGGGGAGCTGTTTTTT. Full variable domain (remainder filled in from reference TRBV9 and TRBJ2-2): DSGVTQTPKHLITATGQRVTLRCSPRSGDLSVYWYQQSLDQGLQFLIQYYNGEERAKGNILERFSAQQFPDLHSELNLSSLELGDSALYFCASSGKGAANTGELFFGEGSRLTVL.

This CDR3 reads CASSQDLLLGVGDTQYF. In DNA form, the CDR3 reads TGTGCCAGCAGCCAAGATCTTTTGCTAGGTGTTGGAGATACGCAGTATTTT. The chain has TRBV14 and TRBJ2-3; D not resolved. CDR3 length equals 17 residues. Germline-derived CDR1 and CDR2 are SGHDN and FVKESK. The V and J ends lost 0 bases and 5 bases respectively, with 18 bases between them.